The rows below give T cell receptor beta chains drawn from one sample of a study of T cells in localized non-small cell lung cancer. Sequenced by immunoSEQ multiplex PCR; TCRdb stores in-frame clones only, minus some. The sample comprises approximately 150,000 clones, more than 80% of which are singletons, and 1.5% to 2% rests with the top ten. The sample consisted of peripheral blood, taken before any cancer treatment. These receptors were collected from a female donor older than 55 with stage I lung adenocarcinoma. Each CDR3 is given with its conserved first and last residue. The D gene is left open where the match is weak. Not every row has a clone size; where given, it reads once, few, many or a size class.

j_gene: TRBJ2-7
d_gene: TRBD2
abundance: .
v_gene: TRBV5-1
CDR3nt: TGCGCCAGCATGCCCGGGCGGGAGCTGTACGAGCAGTACTTC
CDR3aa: CASMPGRELYEQYF

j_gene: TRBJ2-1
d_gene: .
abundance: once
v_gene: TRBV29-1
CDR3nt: TGCAGCGGGGCCGAGGGACCAACGGTGGAGCAGTTCTTC
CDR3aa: CSGAEGPTVEQFF

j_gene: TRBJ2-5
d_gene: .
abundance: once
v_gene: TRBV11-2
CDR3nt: TGTGCCAGCAGCGCCAGCGGGTGGGAACGCAAGAAGACCCAGTACTTC
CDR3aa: CASSASGWERKKTQYF

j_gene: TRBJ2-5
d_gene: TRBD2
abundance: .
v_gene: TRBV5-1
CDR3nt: TGCGCCAGCAGCCCAGCTAGCGGGATAGGCGAGACCCAGTACTTC
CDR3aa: CASSPASGIGETQYF

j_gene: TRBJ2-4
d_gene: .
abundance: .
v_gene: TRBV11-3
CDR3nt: TGTGCCAGCGTCCACTTGGGGACCTTGTTATTTTTGAACATTCAGTACTTC
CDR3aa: CASVHLGTLLFLNIQYF

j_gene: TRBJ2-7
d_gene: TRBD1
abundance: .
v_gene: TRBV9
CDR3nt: TGTGCCAGCAGCGTAGATAGGGGGCCGTCCTACGAGCAGTACTTC
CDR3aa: CASSVDRGPSYEQYF

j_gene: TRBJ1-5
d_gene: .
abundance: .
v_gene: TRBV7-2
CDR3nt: TGTGCCAGCAGGTTAGGGGGGTTGAGCAATCAGCCCCAGCATTTT
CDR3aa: CASRLGGLSNQPQHF

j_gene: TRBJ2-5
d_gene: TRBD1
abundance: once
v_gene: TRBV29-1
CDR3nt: TGCAGCGTTGGGACAGGGGGCGGAGAGACCCAGTACTTC
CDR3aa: CSVGTGGGETQYF

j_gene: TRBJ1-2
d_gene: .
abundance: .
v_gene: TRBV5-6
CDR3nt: TGTGCCAGCAGCTTAGGACAGCAATTCTATGGCTACACCTTC
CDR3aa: CASSLGQQFYGYTF

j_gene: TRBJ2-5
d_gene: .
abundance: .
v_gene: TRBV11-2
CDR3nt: TGTGCCAGCAGTTCGACGCGGATGGTAGAGACCCAGTACTTC
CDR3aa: CASSSTRMVETQYF

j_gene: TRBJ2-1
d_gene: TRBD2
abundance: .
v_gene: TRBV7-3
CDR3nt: TGTGCCAGCAGCCTAGCGGGGCCAAACAATGAGCAGTTCTTC
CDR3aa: CASSLAGPNNEQFF

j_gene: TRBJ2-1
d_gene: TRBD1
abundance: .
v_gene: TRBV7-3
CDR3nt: TGTGCCAGCAGCTTAAGACAGGGGGCGGGAGAGCAGTTCTTC
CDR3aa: CASSLRQGAGEQFF

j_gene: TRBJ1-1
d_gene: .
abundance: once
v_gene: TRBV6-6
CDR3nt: TGTGCCAGCCTTTGGGTGGGAGGGACTGAAGCTTTCTTT
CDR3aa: CASLWVGGTEAFF

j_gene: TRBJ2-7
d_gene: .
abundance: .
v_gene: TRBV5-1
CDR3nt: TGCGCCAGCAGCCCGGGATCCCTTTCCTACGAGCAGTACTTC
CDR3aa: CASSPGSLSYEQYF

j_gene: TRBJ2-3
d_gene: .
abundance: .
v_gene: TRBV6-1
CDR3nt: TGTGCCAGTGGAAGTCAAGACACAGATACGCAGTATTTT
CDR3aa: CASGSQDTDTQYF

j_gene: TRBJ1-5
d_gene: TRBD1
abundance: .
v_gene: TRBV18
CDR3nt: TGTGCCAGCTCAAACTCGACAGGGGGGAGGCAGCCCCAGCATTTT
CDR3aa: CASSNSTGGRQPQHF

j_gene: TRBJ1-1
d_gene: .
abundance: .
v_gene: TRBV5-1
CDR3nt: TGCGCCAGCAGCTCCCATAACCTGAACACTGAAGCTTTCTTT
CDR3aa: CASSSHNLNTEAFF

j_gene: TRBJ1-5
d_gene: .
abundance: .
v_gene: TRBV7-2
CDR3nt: TGTGCCAGCAGCTTAGCAGTTAATCAGCCCCAGCATTTT
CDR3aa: CASSLAVNQPQHF

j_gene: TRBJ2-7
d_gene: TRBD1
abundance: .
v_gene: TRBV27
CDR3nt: TGTGCCAGCAGACCTGACAGGGGTAGTTTCTACGAGCAGTACTTC
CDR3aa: CASRPDRGSFYEQYF

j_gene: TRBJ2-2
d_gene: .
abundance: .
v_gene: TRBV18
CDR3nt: TGTGCCAGCTCACCACGTGACAGTGGGGAGCTGTTTTTT
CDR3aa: CASSPRDSGELFF

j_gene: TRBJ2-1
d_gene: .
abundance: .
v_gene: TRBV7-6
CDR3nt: TGTGCCAGCAGCCTTGCGGCATACAATGAGCAGTTCTTC
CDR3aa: CASSLAAYNEQFF

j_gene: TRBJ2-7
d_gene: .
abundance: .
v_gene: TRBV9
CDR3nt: TGTGCCAGCAGCGACCACCCGCGCCCGGTGGAGTTCACGTACGAGCAGTACTTC
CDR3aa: CASSDHPRPVEFTYEQYF

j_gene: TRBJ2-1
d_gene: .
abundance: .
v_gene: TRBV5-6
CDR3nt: TGTGCCAGCAGCCGGGGGTCTGAGCAGTTCTTC
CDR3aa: CASSRGSEQFF

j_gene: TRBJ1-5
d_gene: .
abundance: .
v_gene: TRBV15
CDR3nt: TGTGCCACCAGCAGAGGGACCAGGGGAGGGTACAATCAGCCCCAGCATTTT
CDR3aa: CATSRGTRGGYNQPQHF

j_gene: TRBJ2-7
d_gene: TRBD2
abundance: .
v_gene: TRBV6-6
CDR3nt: TGTGCCAGCAGCCCCGGGGGGGGGCGCAGGACCTACGAGCAGTACTTC
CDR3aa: CASSPGGGRRTYEQYF

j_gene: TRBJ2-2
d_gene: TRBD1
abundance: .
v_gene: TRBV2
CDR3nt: TGTGCCAGCAGTGAGACAGGGGGCTGGACCGGGGAGCTGTTTTTT
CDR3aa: CASSETGGWTGELFF